These T cell receptor beta chains were read from a single sample in a study of shared clonotypes between healthy human individuals. Method: immunoSEQ multiplex PCR; TCRdb's copy keeps in-frame clones and lacks some. Among around 500,000 clones listed, about 85% were seen once. Sequenced: PBMCs. All receptors come from a middle-aged woman in good health. Some clones in this sample may be carry-over from other donors' samples. CDR3s include the opening cysteine and the closing phenylalanine or tryptophan. Each record gives: J gene, clone size, D gene, V gene, CDR3 DNA, CDR3 protein. The D gene is left open where the match is weak. Clone size, where shown, is once, few, many, or a class for clones that have expanded.

>TRBJ2-7|many|.|TRBV2
TGTGCCAGCAGTTGGGCCACGACATTTCCGTACTTC
CASSWATTFPYF
>TRBJ2-2|.|.|TRBV29-1
TGCAGCGTTGGAAGGGCAAACACCGGGGAGCTGTTTTTT
CSVGRANTGELFF
>TRBJ1-1|.|.|TRBV5-1
TGCGCCAGCAGCCTGTCTCTAGGGACACCCGAAGCTTTCTTT
CASSLSLGTPEAFF
>TRBJ2-1|.|.|TRBV7-7
TGTGCTAGCAGCTTAGAGTATCTGAATGAGCAGTTCTTC
CASSLEYLNEQFF
>TRBJ2-5|.|TRBD1|TRBV29-1
TGCAGCGTTGCAGGGGGCGTGGAGACCCAGTACTTC
CSVAGGVETQYF
>TRBJ2-3|.|.|TRBV7-9
TGTGCCAGCAGCTTAGGCAACGTGGGGACAGATACGCAGTATTTT
CASSLGNVGTDTQYF
>TRBJ1-1|.|.|TRBV6-1
TGTGCCAGCAGTGAACAGGGCGGAAACACTGAAGCTTTCTTT
CASSEQGGNTEAFF
>TRBJ2-1|.|.|TRBV4-1
TGCGCCAGCAGCCAGGGCCCTGATGCCTACAATGAGCAGTTCTTC
CASSQGPDAYNEQFF
>TRBJ1-1|.|.|TRBV18
TGTGCCAGCTCACCACCGGACGGGAACACTGAAGCTTTCTTT
CASSPPDGNTEAFF
>TRBJ2-7|.|TRBD2|TRBV28
TGTGCCAGCAGTTCCTCGGGACTAGCGGGAACCTACGAGCAGTACTTC
CASSSSGLAGTYEQYF
>TRBJ2-7|.|TRBD1|TRBV19
TGTGCCAGTAGCTCCGGGACAGGACCCTACGAGCAGTACTTC
CASSSGTGPYEQYF
>TRBJ1-2|.|TRBD1|TRBV28
TGTGCCAGCAGATATCGCACAGGGGTCTGGGGCTACACCTTC
CASRYRTGVWGYTF
>TRBJ2-7|.|.|TRBV7-8
TGTGCCGGCAGCTTCCTCCGCTACTCACCCTACGAGCAGTACTTC
CAGSFLRYSPYEQYF
>TRBJ2-7|.|TRBD1|TRBV2
TGTGCCAGCACGCTCGACAGGGGGCGCACCTACGAGCAGTACTTC
CASTLDRGRTYEQYF
>TRBJ2-2|few|.|TRBV9
TGTGCCAGCAGCGTAGAAGGGACCACCGGGGAGCTGTTTTTT
CASSVEGTTGELFF
>TRBJ2-3|.|.|TRBV7-3
TGTGCCAGCAGCTTAGAACCCACAGATACGCAGTATTTT
CASSLEPTDTQYF
>TRBJ2-7|.|.|TRBV5-4
TGTGCCAGCAGCTCGATCCCGGGACCACAACATGGGGAGCAGTACTTC
CASSSIPGPQHGEQYF
>TRBJ2-5|.|TRBD2|TRBV11-1
TGTGCCAGCAGCAAACTAGCGGACGTTATAAAGACCCAGTACTTC
CASSKLADVIKTQYF
>TRBJ1-1|once|.|TRBV6-6
TGTGCCAGCAGTTTATACGGGCCCCTCAACACTGAAGCTTTCTTT
CASSLYGPLNTEAFF
>TRBJ1-3|.|.|TRBV29-1
TGCAGCGTTGAAGCAGGGATCGGAAACACCATATATTTT
CSVEAGIGNTIYF
>TRBJ2-1|.|.|TRBV4-2
TGTGCCAGCAGCCGACAGGAGGATGAGCAGTTCTTC
CASSRQEDEQFF
>TRBJ2-3|.|TRBD2|TRBV7-9
TGTGCCAGCAGCGGTAGCGGGCGCACAGATACGCAGTATTTT
CASSGSGRTDTQYF
>TRBJ2-5|.|.|TRBV28
TGTGCCAGCAGTCGCTCCAGGGTAGAGACCCAGTACTTC
CASSRSRVETQYF
>TRBJ2-1|once|.|TRBV6-5
TGTGCCAGCGCGGTGGGTCTTTCGTACAATGAGCAGTTCTTC
CASAVGLSYNEQFF
>TRBJ2-5|.|.|TRBV28
TGTGCCAGCAGGCCCTCACTAGTGCTCGAGACCCAGTACTTC
CASRPSLVLETQYF
>TRBJ2-7|.|.|TRBV18
TGTGCCAGCTCACCACGTGGGGGCTCCTACGAGCAGTACTTC
CASSPRGGSYEQYF
>TRBJ2-3|.|TRBD2|TRBV5-4
TGTGCCAGCAGCTTAAGACTAGCGGGTAGCACAGATACGCAGTATTTT
CASSLRLAGSTDTQYF
>TRBJ2-5|.|TRBD2|TRBV7-3
TGTGCCAGCAGCTTAATGGCGGGAGAAGGGGAGACCCAGTACTTC
CASSLMAGEGETQYF
>TRBJ2-2|.|.|TRBV7-9
TGTGCCAGCAGCTTACCGGTCGACCCTTCCGGGGAGCTGTTTTTT
CASSLPVDPSGELFF
>TRBJ2-1|once|.|TRBV4-2
TGTGCCAGCAGCCAAGAGGATGGCGGGGCCTACAATGAGCAGTTCTTC
CASSQEDGGAYNEQFF
>TRBJ1-4|.|TRBD1|TRBV19
TGTGCCAGTAGTGCAAGACAGGGGAATGAAAAACTGTTTTTT
CASSARQGNEKLFF
>TRBJ2-1|.|.|TRBV9
TGTGCCAGCAGCGCAGTAGCAGGGGCCCCCCGGGAGCAGTTCTTC
CASSAVAGAPREQFF